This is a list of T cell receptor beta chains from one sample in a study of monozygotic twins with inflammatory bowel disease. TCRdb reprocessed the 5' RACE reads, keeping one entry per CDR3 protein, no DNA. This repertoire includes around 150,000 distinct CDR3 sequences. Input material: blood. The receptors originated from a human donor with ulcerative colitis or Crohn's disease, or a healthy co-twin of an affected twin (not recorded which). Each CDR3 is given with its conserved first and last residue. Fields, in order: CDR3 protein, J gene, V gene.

CASSLALPALGSKNIQYF,TRBJ2-4,TRBV5-4
CASSLRPGQETQYF,TRBJ2-5,TRBV7-9
CASSEAGGSYEQYF,TRBJ2-7,TRBV25-1
CARITDRGNEQFF,TRBJ2-1,TRBV5-3
CSANGLVNYNEQFF,TRBJ2-1,TRBV20-1
CASKDLGQRNTEAFF,TRBJ1-1,TRBV12-3/TRBV12-4
CASSFGPHLIRGRGGNTIYF,TRBJ1-3,TRBV12-3/TRBV12-4
CASSVASGNSYEQYF,TRBJ2-7,TRBV9
CASSQDTGFGNTIYF,TRBJ1-3,TRBV4-3
CASRLSPPGQSNQPQHF,TRBJ1-5,TRBV12-2
CASRATGYNSPLHF,TRBJ1-6,TRBV27
CASSQGGRSPLHF,TRBJ1-6,TRBV3-1
CASSLNAGSNTEAFF,TRBJ1-1,TRBV27
CASSYGGGSDEQFF,TRBJ2-1,TRBV6-2/TRBV6-3
CASSLSSGAESYEQYF,TRBJ2-7,TRBV5-1
CASSRDTSSGNTIYF,TRBJ1-3,TRBV5-1
CASSLLLLQGSYYGYTF,TRBJ1-2,TRBV7-9
CASRKDRLDTEAFF,TRBJ1-1,TRBV19
CASSLDRLSGANVLTF,TRBJ2-6,TRBV5-4
CASGGGAEQYF,TRBJ2-7,TRBV10-2
CASRPSGGGGVDTQYF,TRBJ2-3,TRBV10-3
CASSSTGLAGNEQFF,TRBJ2-1,TRBV11-1
CASSLSQVLNYGYTF,TRBJ1-2,TRBV12-3/TRBV12-4
CASSPPGQAPSYEQYF,TRBJ2-7,TRBV18
CASSLSTETQYF,TRBJ2-5,TRBV7-2
CASSFGPVSNSPLHF,TRBJ1-6,TRBV12-3/TRBV12-4
CASSRSGRAPDTQYF,TRBJ2-3,TRBV7-2
CSASNPGQGGYEQYF,TRBJ2-7,TRBV20-1
CSVPGATNYGYTF,TRBJ1-2,TRBV29-1
CASSFLLGTSGRYESSTDTQYF,TRBJ2-3,TRBV12-3/TRBV12-4
CASRTQGIQETQYF,TRBJ2-5,TRBV5-1
CASSYNGPGSGANVLTF,TRBJ2-6,TRBV6-5
CASSWTGYSNQPQHF,TRBJ1-5,TRBV7-9
CSARDPSSSYNEQFF,TRBJ2-1,TRBV20-1
CASSLWGDQETQYF,TRBJ2-5,TRBV12-3/TRBV12-4
CSARGWQGARNEQFF,TRBJ2-1,TRBV20-1
CTSRGANVLTF,TRBJ2-6,TRBV6-1
CASSLIGGTEAFF,TRBJ1-1,TRBV5-4
CSARRNLRTSTAFSYNEQFF,TRBJ2-1,TRBV20-1
CSGELTGFGYTF,TRBJ1-2,TRBV29-1
CSVEGQAKSRAQYF,TRBJ2-5,TRBV29-1
CASRPQGTDTEAFF,TRBJ1-1,TRBV7-3
CASSLETWTSGRNNEQFF,TRBJ2-1,TRBV11-1
CASSLTGGLNYGYTF,TRBJ1-2,TRBV5-4
CASSLELSYNEQFF,TRBJ2-1,TRBV5-1
CASSEHPGLSYNEQFF,TRBJ2-1,TRBV4-2
CASSYSGGINQPQHF,TRBJ1-5,TRBV6-5
CSARELGGQISNQPQHF,TRBJ1-5,TRBV20-1
CASSKESGANVLTF,TRBJ2-6,TRBV5-4
CSVGGTTGGTQHF,TRBJ1-5,TRBV29-1
CASSAAALSYNEQFF,TRBJ2-1,TRBV11-2